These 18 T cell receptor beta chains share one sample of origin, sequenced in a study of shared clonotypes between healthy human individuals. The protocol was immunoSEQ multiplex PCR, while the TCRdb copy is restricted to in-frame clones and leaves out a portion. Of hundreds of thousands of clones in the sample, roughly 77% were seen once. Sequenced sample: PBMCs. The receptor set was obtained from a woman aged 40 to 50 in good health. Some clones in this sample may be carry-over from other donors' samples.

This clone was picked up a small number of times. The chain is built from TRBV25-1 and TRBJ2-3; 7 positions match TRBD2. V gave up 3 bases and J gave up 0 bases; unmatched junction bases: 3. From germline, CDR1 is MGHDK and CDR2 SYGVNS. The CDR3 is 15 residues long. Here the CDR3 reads CASSEGGGSTDTQYF. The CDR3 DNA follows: TGTGCCAGCAGTGAGGGGGGGGGAAGCACAGATACGCAGTATTTT. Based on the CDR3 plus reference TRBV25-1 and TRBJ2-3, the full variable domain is EADIYQTPRYLVIGTGKKITLECSQTMGHDKMYWYQQDPGMELHLIHYSYGVNSTEKGDLSSESTVSRIRTEHFPLTLESARPSHTSQYLCASSEGGGSTDTQYFGPGTRLTVL.

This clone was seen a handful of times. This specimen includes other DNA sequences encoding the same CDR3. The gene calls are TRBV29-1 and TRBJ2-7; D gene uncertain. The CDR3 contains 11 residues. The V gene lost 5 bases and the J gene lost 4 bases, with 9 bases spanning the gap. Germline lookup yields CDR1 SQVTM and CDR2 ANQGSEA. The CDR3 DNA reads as TGCAGCGTTCTCTTGAAATACGAGCAGTACTTC. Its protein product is CSVLLKYEQYF.

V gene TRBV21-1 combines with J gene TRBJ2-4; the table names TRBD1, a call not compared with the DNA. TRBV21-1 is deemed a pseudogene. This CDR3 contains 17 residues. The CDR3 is CASKNPPKGVAKNIQYF. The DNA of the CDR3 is TGTGCCAGCAAAAACCCTCCCAAGGGGGTAGCCAAAAACATTCAGTACTTC.

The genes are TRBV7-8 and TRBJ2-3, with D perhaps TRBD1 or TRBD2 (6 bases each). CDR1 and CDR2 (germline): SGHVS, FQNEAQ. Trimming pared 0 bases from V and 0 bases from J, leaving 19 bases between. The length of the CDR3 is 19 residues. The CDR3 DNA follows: TGTGCCAGCAGCTTAGCCGGGGGCCTTGGGCGGGGAAGCACAGATACGCAGTATTTT. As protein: CASSLAGGLGRGSTDTQYF.

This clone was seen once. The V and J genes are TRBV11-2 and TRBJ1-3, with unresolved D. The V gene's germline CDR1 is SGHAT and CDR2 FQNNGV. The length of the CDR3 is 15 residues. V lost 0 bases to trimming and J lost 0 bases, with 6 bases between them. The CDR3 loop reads CASSLDIVSGNTIYF. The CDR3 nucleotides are TGTGCCAGCAGCTTAGATATAGTCTCTGGAAACACCATATATTTT.

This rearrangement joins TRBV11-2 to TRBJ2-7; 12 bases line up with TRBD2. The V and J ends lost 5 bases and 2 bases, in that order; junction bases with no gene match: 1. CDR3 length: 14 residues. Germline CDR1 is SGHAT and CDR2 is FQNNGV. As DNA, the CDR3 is TGTGCCAGCAGCCTAGCGGGAGGGGCCTACGAGCAGTACTTC. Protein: CASSLAGGAYEQYF.

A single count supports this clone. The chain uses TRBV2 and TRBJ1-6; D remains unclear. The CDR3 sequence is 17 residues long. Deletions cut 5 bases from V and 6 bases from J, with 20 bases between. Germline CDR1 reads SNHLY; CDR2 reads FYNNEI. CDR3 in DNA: TGTGCCAGCAGTTTTTTTGACCAGGCCCCAACTAATTCACCCCTCCACTTT. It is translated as CASSFFDQAPTNSPLHF. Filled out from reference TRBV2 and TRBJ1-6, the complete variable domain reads EPEVTQTPSHQVTQMGQEVILRCVPISNHLYFYWYRQILGQKVEFLVSFYNNEISEKSEIFDDQFSVERPDGSNFTLKIRSTKLEDSAMYFCASSFFDQAPTNSPLHFGNGTRLTVT.

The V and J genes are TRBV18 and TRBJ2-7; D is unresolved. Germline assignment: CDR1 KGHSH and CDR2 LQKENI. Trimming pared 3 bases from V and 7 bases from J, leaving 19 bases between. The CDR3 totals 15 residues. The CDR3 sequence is CASSPRGPPDGEQYF. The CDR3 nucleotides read TGTGCCAGCTCACCCCGCGGACCCCCAGATGGAGAGCAGTACTTC.

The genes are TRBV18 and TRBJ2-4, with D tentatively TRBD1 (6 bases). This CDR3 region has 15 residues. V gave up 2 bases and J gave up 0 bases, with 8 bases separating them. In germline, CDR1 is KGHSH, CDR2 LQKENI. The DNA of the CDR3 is TGTGCCAGCTCACCAAGAGGGGGAGCCAAAAACATTCAGTACTTC. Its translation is CASSPRGGAKNIQYF.

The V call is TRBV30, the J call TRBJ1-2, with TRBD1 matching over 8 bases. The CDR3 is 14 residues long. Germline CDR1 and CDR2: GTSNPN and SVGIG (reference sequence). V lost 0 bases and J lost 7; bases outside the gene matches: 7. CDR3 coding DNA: TGTGCCTGGAGTGTACAGGGGGAATATGTTGGCTACACCTTC. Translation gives CAWSVQGEYVGYTF.

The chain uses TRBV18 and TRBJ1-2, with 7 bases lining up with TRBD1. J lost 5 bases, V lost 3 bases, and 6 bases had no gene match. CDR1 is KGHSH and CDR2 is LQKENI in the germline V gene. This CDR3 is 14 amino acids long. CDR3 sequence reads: CASSPSQGRYGYTF. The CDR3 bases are TGTGCCAGCTCACCTTCACAGGGGCGGTATGGCTACACCTTC.

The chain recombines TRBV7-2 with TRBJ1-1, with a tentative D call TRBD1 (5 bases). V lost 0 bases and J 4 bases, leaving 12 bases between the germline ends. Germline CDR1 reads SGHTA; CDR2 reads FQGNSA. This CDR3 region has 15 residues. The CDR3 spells CASSLAPGTSTEAFF. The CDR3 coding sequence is TGTGCCAGCAGCTTAGCTCCAGGGACTAGCACTGAAGCTTTCTTT.

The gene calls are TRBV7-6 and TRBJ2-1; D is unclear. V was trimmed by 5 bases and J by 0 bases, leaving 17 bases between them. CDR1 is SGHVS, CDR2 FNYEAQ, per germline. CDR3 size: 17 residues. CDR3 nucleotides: TGTGCCAGCAGCACTCGACCCGGCCTTAGCTCCTACAATGAGCAGTTCTTC. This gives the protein CASSTRPGLSSYNEQFF. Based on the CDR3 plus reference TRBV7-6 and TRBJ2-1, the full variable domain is GAGVSQSPRYKVTKRGQDVALRCDPISGHVSLYWYRQALGQGPEFLTYFNYEAQQDKSGLPNDRFSAERPEGSISTLTIQRTEQRDSAMYRCASSTRPGLSSYNEQFFGPGTRLTVL.

The CDR3 reads CASSPRTSGLPYEQYF. In nucleotides, the CDR3 is TGTGCCAGCAGCCCCCGGACTAGCGGGCTCCCCTACGAGCAGTACTTC. V and J are TRBV6-6 and TRBJ2-7, with 11 bases matching TRBD2. CDR1 and CDR2 (germline): MNHNY, SVGAGI (reference sequence). The trim removed 6 bases at V and 2 bases at J, leaving 9 bases unmatched. This CDR3 is built from 16 residues.

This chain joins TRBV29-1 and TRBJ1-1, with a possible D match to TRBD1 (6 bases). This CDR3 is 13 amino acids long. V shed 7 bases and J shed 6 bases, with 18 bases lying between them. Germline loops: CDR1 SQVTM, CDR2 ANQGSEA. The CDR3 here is CSARGGGSSEAFF. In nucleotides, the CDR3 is TGCAGCGCCAGGGGAGGCGGTTCGTCTGAAGCTTTCTTT.

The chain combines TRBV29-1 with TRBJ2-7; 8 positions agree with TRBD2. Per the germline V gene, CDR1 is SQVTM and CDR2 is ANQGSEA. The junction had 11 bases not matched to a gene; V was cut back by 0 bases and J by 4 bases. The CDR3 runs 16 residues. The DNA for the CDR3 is TGCAGCGTTGAAGATTTCGCGGCGGGAGGATCGTACGAGCAGTACTTC. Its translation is CSVEDFAAGGSYEQYF.

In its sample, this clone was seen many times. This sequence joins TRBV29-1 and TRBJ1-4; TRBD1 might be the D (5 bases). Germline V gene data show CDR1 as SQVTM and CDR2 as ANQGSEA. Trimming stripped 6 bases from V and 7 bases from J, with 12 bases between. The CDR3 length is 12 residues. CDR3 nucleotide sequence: TGCAGCGTGGGACGTAGGGGTGAAAAACTGTTTTTT. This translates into CSVGRRGEKLFF.

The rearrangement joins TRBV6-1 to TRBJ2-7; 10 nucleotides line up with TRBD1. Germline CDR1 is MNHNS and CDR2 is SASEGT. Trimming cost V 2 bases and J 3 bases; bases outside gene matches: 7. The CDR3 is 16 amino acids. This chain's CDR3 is CASSESWTGGIYEQYF. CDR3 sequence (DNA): TGTGCCAGCAGTGAATCTTGGACAGGGGGTATCTACGAGCAGTACTTC.